The clone carrying this TCR beta chain showed up many times. Time point meaning: newly diagnosed GD, antithyroid drugs for less than 3 months. From PBMCs, RNA was extracted and then used to make the TCR library. This sample was included in a study of regulatory T cells in long-lasting Graves disease. The germline V gene has CDR1 SQVTM and CDR2 ANQGSEA. V was shortened by 6 bases and J by 3 bases, with 14 bases between the two germline ends. The CDR3 length is 13 residues. Through Arm-PCR of CDR3 regions and iRepertoire HTBI primers, TCR beta libraries were built. TCRdb fed the multiplex PCR reads into MiXCR, producing one record per CDR3 protein. The sample shows about 520,000 distinct CDR3 sequences, around 11% of them seen only once. These data were also filed under a second study, of T cells in Graves' hyperthyroidism and ophthalmopathy.

The chain combines TRBV29-1 with TRBJ1-1, with no clear D. The sequencing used peripheral blood mononuclear cells (PBMCs), collected at new diagnosis, from a patient treated with antithyroid drugs. The source of this sequence is a woman aged 25 to 39 with Graves disease. The CDR3 nucleotides read TGCAGCGTCAACCGGGCCAGAGACACTGAAGCTTTCTTT. Amino acid sequence: CSVNRARDTEAFF.